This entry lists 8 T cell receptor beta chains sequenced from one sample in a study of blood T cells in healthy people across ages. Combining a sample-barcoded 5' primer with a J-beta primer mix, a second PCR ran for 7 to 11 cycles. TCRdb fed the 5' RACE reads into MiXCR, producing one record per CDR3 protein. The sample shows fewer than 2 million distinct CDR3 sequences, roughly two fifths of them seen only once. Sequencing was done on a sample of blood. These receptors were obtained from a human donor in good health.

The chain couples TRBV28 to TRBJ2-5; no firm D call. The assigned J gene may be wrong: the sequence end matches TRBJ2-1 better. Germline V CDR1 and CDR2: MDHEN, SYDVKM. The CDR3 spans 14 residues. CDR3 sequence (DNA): TGTGCCAGCAGTCCCCTCGGTGATCTAGAGACCCAGTTCTTC. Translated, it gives CASSPLGDLETQFF.

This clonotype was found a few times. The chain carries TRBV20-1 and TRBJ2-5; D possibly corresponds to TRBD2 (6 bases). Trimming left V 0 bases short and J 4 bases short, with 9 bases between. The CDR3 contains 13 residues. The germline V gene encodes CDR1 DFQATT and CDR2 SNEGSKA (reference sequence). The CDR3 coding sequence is TGCAGTGCTAGAGATGCGGGACTAGAGACCCAGTACTTC. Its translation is CSARDAGLETQYF.

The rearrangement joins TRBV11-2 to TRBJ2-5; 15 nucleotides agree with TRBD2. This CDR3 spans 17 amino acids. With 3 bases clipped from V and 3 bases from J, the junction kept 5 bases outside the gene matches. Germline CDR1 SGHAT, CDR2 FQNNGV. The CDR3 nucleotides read TGTGCCAGCAGCTTCGGGACTAGCGGGGGGTCGGAAGAGACCCAGTACTTC. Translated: CASSFGTSGGSEETQYF.

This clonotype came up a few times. CDR3 nucleotides: TGTGCCTCCCGGAACGGAAGCACAGATACGCAGTATTTT. This gives the protein CASRNGSTDTQYF. This rearrangement joins TRBV7-2 to TRBJ2-3; no definite D call. Germline loops: CDR1 SGHTA, CDR2 FQGNSA. The CDR3 covers 13 residues. The germline V and J ends were trimmed by 11 bases and 0 bases, with 12 bases remaining between them.

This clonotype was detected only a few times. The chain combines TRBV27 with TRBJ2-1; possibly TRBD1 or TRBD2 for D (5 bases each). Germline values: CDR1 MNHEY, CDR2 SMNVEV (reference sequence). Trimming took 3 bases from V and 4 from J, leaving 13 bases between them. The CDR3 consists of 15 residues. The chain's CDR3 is CASSFMGEGYNEQFF. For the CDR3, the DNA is TGTGCCAGCAGTTTCATGGGAGAGGGGTACAATGAGCAGTTCTTC.

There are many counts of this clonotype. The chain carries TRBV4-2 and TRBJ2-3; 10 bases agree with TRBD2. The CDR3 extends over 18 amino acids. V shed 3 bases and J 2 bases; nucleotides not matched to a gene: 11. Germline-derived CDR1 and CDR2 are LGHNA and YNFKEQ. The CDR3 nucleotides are TGTGCCAGCAGCCATTACTACAGCGGGGGGGCCGTCACAGATACGCAGTATTTT. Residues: CASSHYYSGGAVTDTQYF.

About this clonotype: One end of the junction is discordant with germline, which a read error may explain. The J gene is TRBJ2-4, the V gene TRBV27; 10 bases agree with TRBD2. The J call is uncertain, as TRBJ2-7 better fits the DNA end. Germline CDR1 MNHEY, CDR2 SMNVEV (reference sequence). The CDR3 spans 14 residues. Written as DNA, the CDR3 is TGTGCCAACAGTAAAGCGGGGGGGTTCTACGAGCAGTACTTC. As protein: CANSKAGGFYEQYF.

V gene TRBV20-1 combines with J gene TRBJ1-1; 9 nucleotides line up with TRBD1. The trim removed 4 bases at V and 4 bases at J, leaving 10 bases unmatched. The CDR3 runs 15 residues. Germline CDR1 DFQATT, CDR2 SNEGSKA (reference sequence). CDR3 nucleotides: TGCAGTGCTATACCACGAAGGACAGGGGCCACTGAAGCTTTCTTT. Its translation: CSAIPRRTGATEAFF.